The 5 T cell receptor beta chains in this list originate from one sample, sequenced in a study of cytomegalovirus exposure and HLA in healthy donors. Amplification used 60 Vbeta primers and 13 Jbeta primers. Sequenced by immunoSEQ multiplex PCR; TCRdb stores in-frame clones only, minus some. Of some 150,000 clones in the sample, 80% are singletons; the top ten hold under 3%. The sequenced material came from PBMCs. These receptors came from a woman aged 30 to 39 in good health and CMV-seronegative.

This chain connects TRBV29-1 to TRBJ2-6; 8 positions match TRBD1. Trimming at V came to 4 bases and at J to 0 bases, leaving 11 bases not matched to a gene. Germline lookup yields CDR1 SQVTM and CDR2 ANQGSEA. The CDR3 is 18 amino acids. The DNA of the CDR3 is TGCAGCGTTGCTGACTGGGACAGGAGGAGCTCTGGGGCCAACGTCCTGACTTTC. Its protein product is CSVADWDRRSSGANVLTF.

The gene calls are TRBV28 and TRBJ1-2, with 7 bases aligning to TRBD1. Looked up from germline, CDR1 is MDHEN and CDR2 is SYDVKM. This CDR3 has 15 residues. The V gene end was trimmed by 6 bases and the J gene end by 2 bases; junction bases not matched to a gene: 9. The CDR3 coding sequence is TGTGCCAGCAGCAACGGCCGGACAGGAAACTATGGCTACACCTTC. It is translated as CASSNGRTGNYGYTF.

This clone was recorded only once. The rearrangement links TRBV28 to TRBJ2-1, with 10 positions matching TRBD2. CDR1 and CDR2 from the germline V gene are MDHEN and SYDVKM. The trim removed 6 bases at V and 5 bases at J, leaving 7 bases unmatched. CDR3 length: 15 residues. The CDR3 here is CASSPAGGPNNEQFF. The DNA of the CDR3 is TGTGCCAGCAGCCCAGCGGGAGGGCCGAACAATGAGCAGTTCTTC.

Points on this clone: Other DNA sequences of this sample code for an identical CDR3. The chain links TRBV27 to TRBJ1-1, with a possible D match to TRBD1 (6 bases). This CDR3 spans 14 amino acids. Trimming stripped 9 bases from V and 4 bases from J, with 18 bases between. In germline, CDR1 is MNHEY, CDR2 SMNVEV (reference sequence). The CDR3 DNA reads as TGTGCCAGTACTCGGCAGGGGTTGGGCACTGAAGCTTTCTTT. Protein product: CASTRQGLGTEAFF.

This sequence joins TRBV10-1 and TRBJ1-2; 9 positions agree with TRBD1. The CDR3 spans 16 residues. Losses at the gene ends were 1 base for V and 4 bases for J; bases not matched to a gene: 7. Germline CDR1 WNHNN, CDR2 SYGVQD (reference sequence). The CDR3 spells CASSEFLGQGSYGYTF. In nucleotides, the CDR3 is TGCGCCAGCAGTGAGTTTTTGGGACAGGGATCCTATGGCTACACCTTC.